These T cell receptor beta chains were read from a single sample in a study of T cell responses to AZD1222 COVID-19 vaccine. Here immunoSEQ multiplex PCR was the method, and the copy in TCRdb shows in-frame clones only, minus some. The data contain some 84,000 clones, about 86% of them seen just once; the ten biggest clones take up 7.9%. This sample comprised peripheral blood, obtained on day 0 of AZD1222 vaccination. The receptor source for this set is an adult in good health. CDR3s include the opening cysteine and the closing phenylalanine or tryptophan. Each record gives: J gene, D gene, V gene, CDR3 DNA, CDR3 protein. D genes are given only for firm matches.

TRBJ2-2,NA,TRBV11-3,TGTGCCAGCAGCCCTCCGGGACTCTACACCGGGGAGCTGTTTTTT,CASSPPGLYTGELFF
TRBJ2-1,NA,TRBV9,TGTGCCAGCAGCGTAGCGGCTAGGGGATACTCCTACAATGAGCAGTTCTTC,CASSVAARGYSYNEQFF
TRBJ1-1,TRBD1,TRBV18,TGTGCCAGCTCACCAGCGGGACAGTTCTCTGAAGCTTTCTTT,CASSPAGQFSEAFF
TRBJ1-1,NA,TRBV23-1,TGCGCCAGCAGTCCTGGGGGAATGAACACTGAAGCTTTCTTT,CASSPGGMNTEAFF
TRBJ1-5,NA,TRBV7-2,TGTGCCAGCAGCTTACAGTTCCAGCCCCAGCATTTT,CASSLQFQPQHF
TRBJ2-7,NA,TRBV7-9,TGTGCCAGCAGGTCTGAAGGGGGCTCCTACGAGCAGTACTTC,CASRSEGGSYEQYF
TRBJ2-3,TRBD1,TRBV19,TGTGCCAGTAGTTCTACCGCGACAGGGGTTGGCACGGATACGCAGTATTTT,CASSSTATGVGTDTQYF
TRBJ1-2,TRBD1,TRBV7-2,TGTGCCAGCAGCGAGGGGGCCTCCGGTGGCTACACCTTC,CASSEGASGGYTF
TRBJ2-7,NA,TRBV2,TGTGCCAGCAGTGAAGGGGTCCAATATACCTACGAGCAGTACTTC,CASSEGVQYTYEQYF
TRBJ2-7,TRBD2,TRBV28,TGTGCCAGCAGCTTAGCGGGAGAAACCTACGAGCAGTACTTC,CASSLAGETYEQYF
TRBJ2-2,TRBD2,TRBV7-8,TGTGCCAGCAGCTTAGTGGCAACTAGCGGAGGTGTCACCGGGGAGCTGTTTTTT,CASSLVATSGGVTGELFF
TRBJ1-2,NA,TRBV29-1,TGCAGCGTTGAAGCTCAAGGGACCCTGAGGGGCTACACCTTC,CSVEAQGTLRGYTF
TRBJ2-2,NA,TRBV11-2,TGTGCCAGCAGCTGGGGACCGTCCTTGAACACCGGGGAGCTGTTTTTT,CASSWGPSLNTGELFF
TRBJ2-2,NA,TRBV11-1,TGTGCCAGCAGCCCCGCGGGACCTGACCCCGGGGAGCTGTTTTTT,CASSPAGPDPGELFF
TRBJ2-7,NA,TRBV7-9,TGTGCCAGCAGTCCTTCCTACGAGCAGTACTTC,CASSPSYEQYF
TRBJ1-3,NA,TRBV28,TGTGCCAGCCGCCTGGGGGGGCGCGGTGGAAACACCATATATTTT,CASRLGGRGGNTIYF
TRBJ1-1,NA,TRBV11-2,TGTGCCAGCAGCCCCCTTTGGGTGAACACTGAAGCTTTCTTT,CASSPLWVNTEAFF
TRBJ2-1,TRBD2,TRBV7-2,TGTGCCAGCAGCTTAGATCCTAGCGGCCTTTCCTACAATGAGCAGTTCTTC,CASSLDPSGLSYNEQFF